This T cell receptor (beta chain) appears in the sequencing data of a study of shared clonotypes between healthy human individuals. About the study: CD4 naive and CD4 memory each took three plates per donor, while CD8 naive took two and CD8 memory one.

Germline V gives CDR1 SNHLY, CDR2 FYNNEI. Trimming cost V 0 bases and J 6 bases; bases outside gene matches: 7. CDR3 size: 15 residues. It was CD45RO-negative cells, positively selected for CCR7, that made up naive CD8 cells, with terminally differentiated effector memory CD45RA+ cells excluded. Researchers divided each subset's genomic DNA evenly across several immunoSEQ plates. Sequencing was performed with immunoSEQ multiplex PCR; in TCRdb, only in-frame clones are kept and a portion is missing. Of more than 2 million clones detected, just under 95% appear once; the ten largest clones hold more than 0.95%.

The sequencing input was naive CD8+ T cells sorted from blood. This chain uses TRBV2 with TRBJ1-2; 7 nucleotides agree with TRBD1. This sequence originates from a man aged 18 to 29 in good health. The CDR3 bases are TGTGCCAGCAGTGAAGCGCTCTGGGACAGTAATGGCTACACCTTC. It codes for CASSEALWDSNGYTF. The variable domain in full, with the rest retrieved from reference TRBV2 and TRBJ1-2, is EPEVTQTPSHQVTQMGQEVILRCVPISNHLYFYWYRQILGQKVEFLVSFYNNEISEKSEIFDDQFSVERPDGSNFTLKIRSTKLEDSAMYFCASSEALWDSNGYTFGSGTRLTVV.